These 13 T cell receptor beta chains originate from one sample sequenced in a study of PD-1 blockade in classical Hodgkin lymphoma. Here immunoSEQ multiplex PCR was the method, and the copy in TCRdb shows in-frame clones only, minus some. The data contain 60,000 to 65,000 clones, approximately 88% of them singletons. All patients experienced relapse after autologous stem cell transplantation, and brentuximab vedotin exposure was variable. Specimen: peripheral blood mononuclear cells (PBMCs), collected at baseline. These receptors all stem from a human donor with classical Hodgkin lymphoma.

The gene calls are TRBV4-3 and TRBJ2-7; a possible D gene is TRBD2 (5 bases). V lost 2 bases and J lost 3, with 11 bases in between. CDR1 is LGHNA and CDR2 is YSLEER in the germline V gene. CDR3 size: 14 residues. In DNA, the CDR3 is TGCGCCAGCAGCCAACGGGGTGAAGGCTACGAGCAGTACTTC. This sequence encodes CASSQRGEGYEQYF.

CDR3 region: CASSVGNTFQETQYF. The CDR3 DNA follows: TGTGCCAGCAGCGTAGGGAATACATTCCAAGAGACCCAGTACTTC. V gene TRBV9 combines with J gene TRBJ2-5; D is ambiguous. Germline values: CDR1 SGDLS, CDR2 YYNGEE. With 0 bases removed from V and 1 base from J, the gap between germline ends came to 10 bases. The CDR3 runs 15 residues.

This clone was counted a single time. This sequence joins TRBV11-1 and TRBJ2-1; 8 nucleotides agree with TRBD2. V was pared by 3 bases and J by 9 bases, with 10 bases of the junction left unmatched. Germline CDR1 SGHAT, CDR2 FQDESV (reference sequence). The CDR3 is 15 residues long. The chain's CDR3 is CASSLAGGPLSEQFF. DNA for the CDR3: TGTGCCAGCAGCTTGGCGGGGGGACCACTGAGTGAGCAGTTCTTC.

The chain is built from TRBV30 and TRBJ1-5; D is uncertain. This CDR3 spans 13 amino acids. Trimming cost V 3 bases and J 0 bases, with 6 bases left between them. Looked up from germline, CDR1 is GTSNPN and CDR2 is SVGIG (reference sequence). Here the CDR3 DNA reads TGTGCCTGGAGCAGAGATAGCAATCAGCCCCAGCATTTT. Its protein product is CAWSRDSNQPQHF.

This clone has only one observation. The chain links TRBV5-4 to TRBJ2-7; D gene ambiguous. Germline V CDR1 and CDR2: SGHNT, YYREEE (reference sequence). The CDR3 contains 13 residues. The V end lost 0 bases, the J end lost 6 bases, and 10 bases lay between the germline ends. The CDR3 region is CASSLDSFGEQYF. CDR3 DNA: TGTGCCAGCAGCTTGGACAGTTTTGGCGAGCAGTACTTC.

CDR3 region: CASGLGTGLGNTIYF. DNA of the CDR3: TGTGCTAGTGGTTTGGGGACAGGGCTTGGAAACACCATATATTTT. The V call is TRBV12-5, the J call TRBJ1-3, with 8 bases aligning to TRBD1. This CDR3 spans 15 amino acids. The trim removed 1 base at V and 3 bases at J, leaving 2 bases unmatched. Germline V gene lookup returns CDR1 LGHNT and CDR2 FRNRAP.

V is TRBV4-1 and J is TRBJ2-5, with a possible D match to TRBD2 (6 bases). The CDR3 contains 15 residues. V dropped 1 base and J dropped 1 base, with 10 bases sitting between them. Germline CDR1 and CDR2: MGHRA and YSYEKL. The CDR3 DNA reads TGCGCCAGCAGCCAAGGTATGGGGGGCCAAGAGACCCAGTACTTC. Translating it yields CASSQGMGGQETQYF.

The chain has TRBV5-8 and TRBJ2-7; the match to TRBD2 covers 15 bases. The CDR3 is 18 residues long. Germline CDR1 SGHTS, CDR2 YDEGEE. With V trimmed by 3 bases and J by 5 bases, 12 bases remained unmatched. The CDR3 DNA follows: TGTGCCAGCAGCTCGGGACTAGCGGGGGGAACCCAAGACCACGAGCAGTACTTC. Protein product: CASSSGLAGGTQDHEQYF.

Only a few counts were recorded for this clone. The chain couples TRBV7-9 to TRBJ2-7; D might be TRBD1 (6 bases). Germline V gene lookup returns CDR1 SEHNR and CDR2 FQNEAQ (reference sequence). V shed 0 bases and J shed 2 bases, with 8 bases lying between them. CDR3 length: 14 residues. In DNA form, the CDR3 reads TGTGCCAGCAGCTTAGCGGGACATACCTACGAGCAGTACTTC. This encodes CASSLAGHTYEQYF.

This clone was seen only a few times. The chain recombines TRBV6-6 with TRBJ1-2; 7 bases fit TRBD1. CDR3 length: 12 residues. V lost 5 bases to trimming and J lost 3 bases; unmatched junction nucleotides: 0. Germline values: CDR1 MNHNY, CDR2 SVGAGI (reference sequence). The CDR3 nucleotides are TGTGCCAGCAGTCAGGGGGACTATGGCTACACCTTC. This encodes CASSQGDYGYTF.

The rearrangement joins TRBV6-5 to TRBJ2-5; 7 nucleotides line up with TRBD1. The J segment lost 2 bases and the V segment lost 5 bases, leaving 5 bases of the junction unmatched. The length of the CDR3 is 14 residues. Per germline, CDR1 MNHEY and CDR2 SVGAGI. DNA of the CDR3: TGTGCCAGCAGTCGAGTGGACAGGCAAGAGACCCAGTACTTC. Translated: CASSRVDRQETQYF.

The rearrangement uses TRBV6-5 and TRBJ2-7, with D tentatively TRBD1 (6 bases). Germline V gene data show CDR1 as MNHEY and CDR2 as SVGAGI. The CDR3 is 15 residues long. V lost 7 bases and J lost 9, with 25 bases in between. The CDR3 nucleotides read TGTGCCAGCAATCCGGGGACACCTACTACGGGCCGGCAGTACTTC. This translates into CASNPGTPTTGRQYF.

The V gene is TRBV7-2, the J gene TRBJ2-5; TRBD2 aligns across 11 bases. The CDR3 has 17 amino acids. V shed 1 base and J 4 bases; nucleotides not matched to a gene: 8. Germline V CDR1 and CDR2: SGHTA, FQGNSA. The CDR3 DNA follows: TGTGCCAGCAGCTTAGTTGGGGGACTAGCGGTAGGAGAGACCCAGTACTTC. It codes for CASSLVGGLAVGETQYF.